The rows below give T cell receptor beta chains drawn from one sample of a study of CD8 T cells in ankylosing spondylitis. TCRdb processed the 5' RACE reads anew with MiXCR; each CDR3 protein has one entry. The table has hundreds of thousands of distinct CDR3 sequences, roughly 25% seen once. Input material: blood, either unsorted or a sorted T cell fraction (not recorded which). Source of these receptors: a male donor with ankylosing spondylitis or in good health (not recorded which). The CDR3 runs from the conserved cysteine through the conserved F or W. D genes are given only for firm matches. For some rows the clone size is stated as once, few or many, or as a class when expanded; others skip it.

j_gene: TRBJ2-3; v_gene: TRBV7-9; abundance: .; d_gene: .; CDR3aa: CASSPGTDGADTQYF; CDR3nt: TGTGCCAGCAGCCCCGGGACTGATGGGGCAGATACGCAGTATTTT
j_gene: TRBJ2-3; v_gene: TRBV5-1; abundance: .; d_gene: .; CDR3aa: CASSLGIAGYTQYF; CDR3nt: TGCGCCAGCAGCTTGGGGATCGCGGGGTATACGCAGTATTTT
j_gene: TRBJ1-5; v_gene: TRBV5-6; abundance: .; d_gene: .; CDR3aa: CASSLARGSNQPQHF; CDR3nt: TGTGCCAGCAGCTTGGCCCGGGGAAGCAATCAGCCCCAGCATTTT
j_gene: TRBJ2-5; v_gene: TRBV3-1; abundance: many; d_gene: TRBD2; CDR3aa: CASSQVGTSGSGAQETQYF; CDR3nt: TGTGCCAGCAGCCAAGTAGGGACTAGCGGGAGTGGGGCCCAAGAGACCCAGTACTTC
j_gene: TRBJ2-1; v_gene: TRBV29-1; abundance: .; d_gene: TRBD2; CDR3aa: CSVGRLAGIAYNEQFF; CDR3nt: TGCAGCGTTGGTAGGCTAGCGGGAATCGCCTACAATGAGCAGTTCTTC
j_gene: TRBJ2-1; v_gene: TRBV7-9; abundance: few; d_gene: .; CDR3aa: CASSPKELQFF; CDR3nt: TGTGCCAGCAGCCCCAAGGAACTACAGTTCTTC
j_gene: TRBJ1-2; v_gene: TRBV4-2; abundance: few; d_gene: .; CDR3aa: CASSHPRQLFNGYTF; CDR3nt: TGTGCCAGCAGCCATCCTAGACAGCTCTTCAATGGCTACACCTTC
j_gene: TRBJ2-4; v_gene: TRBV6-2/TRBV6-3; abundance: .; d_gene: TRBD2; CDR3aa: CASSYTSGKNIQYF; CDR3nt: TGTGCCAGCAGTTACACTAGCGGCAAAAACATTCAGTACTTC
j_gene: TRBJ2-2; v_gene: TRBV12-3/TRBV12-4; abundance: many; d_gene: .; CDR3aa: CASTTSRGTGELFF; CDR3nt: TGTGCCAGCACCACTAGCCGGGGCACCGGGGAGCTGTTTTTT
j_gene: TRBJ2-7; v_gene: TRBV11-1; abundance: many; d_gene: TRBD1; CDR3aa: CASSLRGQSSYEQYF; CDR3nt: TGTGCCAGCAGCTTACGGGGACAGTCCTCCTACGAGCAGTACTTC
j_gene: TRBJ2-1; v_gene: TRBV5-1; abundance: .; d_gene: TRBD1; CDR3aa: CASSLEGQGYNEQFF; CDR3nt: TGCGCCAGCAGCTTGGAGGGACAGGGGTACAATGAGCAGTTCTTC
j_gene: TRBJ1-4; v_gene: TRBV20-1; abundance: .; d_gene: TRBD1; CDR3aa: CSARPGQVNEKLFF; CDR3nt: TGCAGTGCTAGACCAGGACAGGTTAATGAAAAACTGTTTTTT
j_gene: TRBJ2-1; v_gene: TRBV7-6; abundance: many; d_gene: .; CDR3aa: CASSLESSVSSYNEQFF; CDR3nt: TGTGCCAGCAGCTTAGAATCTAGCGTTAGCTCCTACAATGAGCAGTTCTTC
j_gene: TRBJ2-7; v_gene: TRBV5-1; abundance: .; d_gene: TRBD1; CDR3aa: CATASGQGPHEQYF; CDR3nt: TGCGCCACCGCATCAGGACAGGGTCCGCACGAGCAGTACTTC
j_gene: TRBJ1-6; v_gene: TRBV12-3/TRBV12-4; abundance: many; d_gene: .; CDR3aa: CASSPDGLGNSPLHF; CDR3nt: TGTGCCAGCAGCCCAGACGGCTTGGGGAATTCACCCCTCCACTTT
j_gene: TRBJ1-4; v_gene: TRBV5-4; abundance: many; d_gene: TRBD1; CDR3aa: CASSTQGGANEKLFF; CDR3nt: TGTGCCAGCAGCACCCAGGGGGGGGCTAATGAAAAACTGTTTTTT
j_gene: TRBJ1-1; v_gene: TRBV24-1; abundance: many; d_gene: TRBD1; CDR3aa: CATSGGTGPGTEAFF; CDR3nt: TGTGCCACCAGTGGTGGGACAGGCCCGGGAACTGAAGCTTTCTTT
j_gene: TRBJ1-5; v_gene: TRBV6-2/TRBV6-3; abundance: .; d_gene: .; CDR3aa: CASSYGQSGPQHF; CDR3nt: TGTGCCAGCAGTTACGGACAGTCGGGCCCCCAGCATTTT
j_gene: TRBJ2-5; v_gene: TRBV20-1; abundance: many; d_gene: .; CDR3aa: CSARWTPETQYF; CDR3nt: TGCAGTGCTAGGTGGACCCCAGAGACCCAGTACTTC
j_gene: TRBJ2-1; v_gene: TRBV9; abundance: many; d_gene: .; CDR3aa: CASSYRSRAGVGEQFF; CDR3nt: TGTGCCAGCAGCTACCGTAGCAGGGCTGGAGTTGGTGAGCAGTTCTTC
j_gene: TRBJ2-2; v_gene: TRBV3-1; abundance: many; d_gene: TRBD1; CDR3aa: CASSQVITGATGELFF; CDR3nt: TGTGCCAGCAGCCAAGTAATAACAGGGGCCACCGGGGAGCTGTTTTTT
j_gene: TRBJ2-5; v_gene: TRBV10-3; abundance: many; d_gene: .; CDR3aa: CAISEVGGGETQYF; CDR3nt: TGTGCCATCAGTGAAGTGGGAGGTGGGGAGACCCAGTACTTC